The 28 T cell receptor beta chains below all came from one sample that was sequenced in a study of T-cell memory formation after mild COVID-19. One entry per CDR3 protein, called by TCRdb with MiXCR from the 5' RACE reads. The table shows approximately 560,000 distinct CDR3 sequences, with roughly 17% occurring only once. The sample comprised PBMCs or a T cell subset sorted from them (not recorded which). Receptors originate from an adult woman who had mild COVID-19 (a few samples of this study predate the infection). Cell type and time point are not known.

This clonotype was seen a few times. The V gene is TRBV5-1, the J gene TRBJ1-2, with D possibly being TRBD1 (5 bases). The CDR3 has 16 amino acids. Trimming took off 0 bases at V and 4 bases at J, with 16 bases between the two ends. Germline V gene data show CDR1 as SGHRS and CDR2 as YFSETQ. The CDR3 coding sequence is TGCGCCAGCAGCTTGGGGCAGGGCGGCGAATCCTATGGCTACACCTTC. This gives the protein CASSLGQGGESYGYTF.

This clonotype was seen many times. The chain is built from TRBV12-3 or TRBV12-4 and TRBJ1-6; D remains unclear. There are 14 residues in the CDR3. V gave up 4 bases and J gave up 10 bases, with 14 bases separating them. CDR3 region: CASSSDQLGSPLHF. The CDR3 DNA follows: TGTGCCAGCAGTTCGGACCAATTGGGGTCACCCCTCCACTTT.

In its sample, this clonotype was seen many times. The chain is built from TRBV7-2 and TRBJ2-5; D unresolved. Germline V lookup: CDR1 SGHTA, CDR2 FQGNSA. The CDR3 contains 11 residues. V was cut by 2 bases and J by 5 bases, with 3 bases left in between. CDR3 nucleotide sequence: TGTGCCAGCAGCTTATGGGAGACCCAGTACTTC. Its translation is CASSLWETQYF.

The chain's CDR3 is CASSPGDRVDYEQYF. The CDR3 region has the DNA TGCGCCAGCAGCCCAGGGGACAGGGTTGACTACGAGCAGTACTTC. V gene TRBV5-1 combines with J gene TRBJ2-7, with TRBD1 identical over 9 bases. Germline V CDR1 and CDR2: SGHRS, YFSETQ. This CDR3 has 15 residues. Trimming at V came to 4 bases and at J to 3 bases, leaving 8 bases not matched to a gene. Supplemented by reference TRBV5-1 and TRBJ2-7, the full variable domain reads KAGVTQTPRYLIKTRGQQVTLSCSPISGHRSVSWYQQTPGQGLQFLFEYFSETQRNKGNFPGRFSGRQFSNSRSEMNVSTLELGDSALYLCASSPGDRVDYEQYFGPGTRLTVT.

The table lists this clonotype with a few counts. The chain employs TRBV11-2 and TRBJ2-5; D call uncertain. The CDR3 covers 13 residues. V was shortened by 2 bases and J by 5 bases, with 9 bases between the two germline ends. CDR1 is SGHAT and CDR2 is FQNNGV in the germline V gene. The CDR3 DNA reads as TGTGCCAGCAGCTTACCAGGCTGGGAGACCCAGTACTTC. Its translation is CASSLPGWETQYF.

The chain recombines TRBV24-1 with TRBJ2-3; 7 nucleotides agree with TRBD1. V lost 9 bases and J lost 7; bases outside the gene matches: 9. Germline V CDR1 and CDR2: KGHDR, SFDVKD. The CDR3 totals 13 residues. The CDR3, as DNA: TGTGCCACCGGCGACAGGGTTCCGAATACGCAGTATTTT. It yields the protein CATGDRVPNTQYF.

The chain recombines TRBV4-3 with TRBJ1-2; 10 bases map to TRBD1. This CDR3 region has 15 residues. Trimming took 0 bases from V and 10 from J; bases not matched to a gene: 8. The germline gives CDR1 LGHNA, CDR2 YSLEER. CDR3 sequence reads: CASSQDERTGGVYTF. CDR3 coding DNA: TGCGCCAGCAGCCAAGATGAGCGGACAGGGGGAGTCTACACCTTC.

This clonotype was detected a few times. The DNA of the CDR3 is TGTGCCAGCAGCTTAGATCGACGACACGGCGTTTGGGGCTACACCTTC. This encodes CASSLDRRHGVWGYTF. The gene calls are TRBV7-9 and TRBJ1-2; D is ambiguous. V was cut by 1 base and J by 8 bases, with 20 bases left in between. This CDR3 has 16 amino acids. Germline V lookup: CDR1 SEHNR, CDR2 FQNEAQ (reference sequence).

The chain carries TRBV24-1 and TRBJ2-2, with a possible D match to TRBD1 (6 bases). Germline values: CDR1 KGHDR, CDR2 SFDVKD. Trimming pared 3 bases from V and 0 bases from J, leaving 10 bases between. The CDR3 spans 16 residues. The CDR3 reads CATSDPGVANTGELFF. CDR3 DNA: TGTGCCACCAGTGATCCAGGGGTAGCGAACACCGGGGAGCTGTTTTTT.

The rearrangement joins TRBV18 to TRBJ2-5; 7 bases agree with TRBD1. This CDR3 is 15 amino acids long. With V trimmed by 3 bases and J by 3 bases, 7 bases remained unmatched. Looked up from germline, CDR1 is KGHSH and CDR2 is LQKENI. The CDR3, as DNA: TGTGCCAGCTCACCCGCGACAGGGTTGGAAGAGACCCAGTACTTC. Residues: CASSPATGLEETQYF.

The chain is built from TRBV6-5 and TRBJ2-7; D tentatively reads TRBD1 or TRBD2 (5 bases each). The CDR3 sequence is 13 residues long. Germline CDR1 and CDR2: MNHEY and SVGAGI. Trimming took off 6 bases at V and 6 bases at J, with 15 bases between the two ends. Here the CDR3 reads CASSGDRPGEQYF. Written as DNA, the CDR3 is TGTGCCAGCAGCGGGGACCGCCCCGGCGAGCAGTACTTC.

This sequence joins TRBV7-3 and TRBJ2-3; 8 nucleotides align to TRBD2. The CDR3 sequence is 18 residues long. The V and J ends lost 0 bases and 4 bases, in that order; junction bases with no gene match: 12. Germline CDR1 reads SGHTA; CDR2 reads FQGTGA. DNA of the CDR3: TGTGCCAGCAGCTTAACGTGGGTAGCGGGAATCGTCCCAGATACGCAGTATTTT. Amino acid sequence: CASSLTWVAGIVPDTQYF.

This clonotype was found a few times. The V gene is TRBV15, the J gene TRBJ2-1; D is uncertain. V was clipped by 6 bases and J by 0 bases, with 12 bases between them. There are 15 residues in the CDR3. Germline V gene data show CDR1 as LNHNV and CDR2 as YYDKDF (reference sequence). In nucleotides, the CDR3 is TGTGCCACCAGATTGGACCATAGCTCCTACAATGAGCAGTTCTTC. This gives the protein CATRLDHSSYNEQFF.

This clonotype was found a few times. The J gene is TRBJ2-7, the V gene TRBV2; D gene unclear. The V and J ends lost 0 bases and 0 bases respectively, with 9 bases between them. This CDR3 region has 15 residues. Germline-derived CDR1 and CDR2 are SNHLY and FYNNEI. The CDR3 region has the DNA TGTGCCAGCAGTGAAGCGCACTACAGCTCCTACGAGCAGTACTTC. Amino acids: CASSEAHYSSYEQYF. Full variable domain (remainder filled in from reference TRBV2 and TRBJ2-7): EPEVTQTPSHQVTQMGQEVILRCVPISNHLYFYWYRQILGQKVEFLVSFYNNEISEKSEIFDDQFSVERPDGSNFTLKIRSTKLEDSAMYFCASSEAHYSSYEQYFGPGTRLTVT.

This clonotype was observed a few times. This rearrangement joins TRBV27 to TRBJ1-1; no reliable D call. The CDR3 is made up of 15 amino acids. The germline gives CDR1 MNHEY, CDR2 SMNVEV (reference sequence). Between the trimmed V and J ends, which lost 3 bases and 0 bases, there was a span of 11 bases. The CDR3 loop is CASSFGRLMNTEAFF. CDR3 nucleotides: TGTGCCAGCAGTTTCGGACGCCTCATGAACACTGAAGCTTTCTTT.

This clonotype has just a few counts. V is TRBV4-3 and J is TRBJ2-6; either TRBD1 or TRBD2 may supply D (5 bases each). The V gene lost 0 bases and the J gene lost 4 bases, with 13 bases spanning the gap. This CDR3 region has 17 residues. CDR1 and CDR2 (germline): LGHNA, YSLEER. The CDR3 DNA sequence: TGCGCCAGCAGCCAAGATGGGGGACGGACCGGGGCCAACGTCCTGACTTTC. Its protein product is CASSQDGGRTGANVLTF.

The chain has TRBV5-1 and TRBJ2-1, with 10 positions matching TRBD2. The CDR3 contains 15 residues. The germline gives CDR1 SGHRS, CDR2 YFSETQ. V was clipped by 2 bases and J by 9 bases; unmatched bases: 8. The CDR3 spells CASSFSGGLDGEQFF. CDR3 sequence (DNA): TGCGCCAGCAGCTTTAGCGGGGGGCTCGACGGTGAGCAGTTCTTC. The variable domain in full, with the rest retrieved from reference TRBV5-1 and TRBJ2-1, is KAGVTQTPRYLIKTRGQQVTLSCSPISGHRSVSWYQQTPGQGLQFLFEYFSETQRNKGNFPGRFSGRQFSNSRSEMNVSTLELGDSALYLCASSFSGGLDGEQFFGPGTRLTVL.

The table lists this clonotype with a few counts. The chain recombines TRBV4-1 with TRBJ2-5, with 8 bases lining up with TRBD1. The length of the CDR3 is 16 residues. V dropped 4 bases and J dropped 4; count of bases not matched to a gene: 11. CDR1 is MGHRA and CDR2 is YSYEKL in the germline V gene. The CDR3 DNA sequence: TGCGCCAGCAGCCCCGGACAGGGCCCTATTGGAGAGACCCAGTACTTC. This encodes CASSPGQGPIGETQYF.

CDR3 amino acids: CASGQGESTEAFF. The CDR3 DNA follows: TGTGCCTCCGGACAGGGGGAGAGCACTGAAGCTTTCTTT. J is TRBJ1-1 and V is TRBV19, with 10 bases aligning to TRBD1. Losses at the gene ends were 11 bases for V and 4 bases for J; bases not matched to a gene: 7. Germline CDR1 is LNHDA and CDR2 is SQIVND (reference sequence). This CDR3 contains 13 residues. The full variable domain, completed using reference TRBV19 and TRBJ1-1, is DGGITQSPKYLFRKEGQNVTLSCEQNLNHDAMYWYRQDPGQGLRLIYYSQIVNDFQKGDIAEGYSVSREKKESFPLTVTSAQKNPTAFYLCASGQGESTEAFFGQGTRLTVV.

This chain uses TRBV6-1 with TRBJ2-7; D gene unclear. The CDR3 runs 15 residues. Trimming shortened V by 2 bases and J by 1 base, and 12 bases separated the two germline ends. Per the germline V gene, CDR1 is MNHNS and CDR2 is SASEGT. The CDR3 region has the DNA TGTGCCAGCAGTGAATTGGGCGCCGGATCCTACGAGCAGTACTTC. Its translation is CASSELGAGSYEQYF.

The V and J genes are TRBV7-3 and TRBJ1-1; weak D call: TRBD1 (5 bases). In germline, CDR1 is SGHTA, CDR2 FQGTGA. This CDR3 comprises 13 residues. Trimming removed 1 base at V and 4 bases at J, with 7 bases between. CDR3 sequence: CASSLMGGTEAFF. In DNA form, the CDR3 reads TGTGCCAGCAGCTTAATGGGGGGCACTGAAGCTTTCTTT.

The chain carries TRBV2 and TRBJ2-3, with 7 bases that match TRBD1. Trimming removed 10 bases from V and 2 bases from J; junction bases left unmatched: 12. The CDR3 runs to 15 residues. Germline-derived CDR1 and CDR2 are SNHLY and FYNNEI. This CDR3 reads CATTEQGTFTDTQYF. The CDR3 region has the DNA TGTGCCACCACAGAACAGGGGACCTTCACAGATACGCAGTATTTT.

This chain joins TRBV4-1 and TRBJ2-1; 9 bases match TRBD2. Looked up from germline, CDR1 is MGHRA and CDR2 is YSYEKL. J lost 3 bases, V lost 1 base, and 10 bases had no gene match. This CDR3 spans 18 amino acids. The CDR3 sequence is CASSQVWRGGYFYNEQFF. CDR3 DNA sequence: TGCGCCAGCAGCCAAGTTTGGCGGGGGGGCTACTTCTACAATGAGCAGTTCTTC.

This clonotype was counted between two and nine times. The J gene is TRBJ2-3, the V gene TRBV7-9; D not certain. CDR3 size: 13 residues. Germline CDR1 and CDR2: SEHNR and FQNEAQ (reference sequence). V lost 3 bases to trimming and J lost 4 bases, with 8 bases between them. CDR3 coding DNA: TGTGCCAGCAGCTTTCCGCCCCCAGATACGCAGTATTTT. Protein: CASSFPPPDTQYF.

This clonotype was seen only a few times. This chain uses TRBV9 with TRBJ2-2; D possibly corresponds to TRBD1 (6 bases). V lost 0 bases, J lost 6 bases, and 9 bases lay in between. CDR3 length: 14 amino acids. In germline, CDR1 is SGDLS, CDR2 YYNGEE. The CDR3 here is CASSVEGEPGELFF. Here the CDR3 DNA reads TGTGCCAGCAGCGTAGAGGGGGAGCCCGGGGAGCTGTTTTTT.

This clonotype has at least ten counts. The chain uses TRBV20-1 and TRBJ1-6; no clear D gene. CDR1 is DFQATT and CDR2 is SNEGSKA in the germline V gene (reference sequence). V gave up 0 bases and J gave up 7 bases, with 10 bases separating them. The CDR3 extends over 14 amino acids. The CDR3 sequence: CSAREPLVNSPLHF. The CDR3 nucleotides read TGCAGTGCTAGAGAGCCTCTGGTAAATTCACCCCTCCACTTT.

In its sample, this clonotype was seen many times. The chain couples TRBV7-9 to TRBJ2-7; D gene ambiguous. The CDR3 totals 14 residues. Trimming cost V 4 bases and J 3 bases, with 13 bases left between them. In germline, CDR1 is SEHNR, CDR2 FQNEAQ (reference sequence). CDR3 nucleotide sequence: TGTGCCAGCAGCTCGCAGAGTGGGGTCTACGAGCAGTACTTC. Translated, it gives CASSSQSGVYEQYF.

This rearrangement joins TRBV14 to TRBJ1-2; the D gene is possibly TRBD1 (6 bases). This CDR3 contains 12 residues. V dropped 2 bases and J dropped 10 bases, with 11 bases sitting between them. Germline CDR1 reads SGHDN; CDR2 reads FVKESK. The chain's CDR3 is CASSQSTGFYTF. CDR3 DNA: TGTGCCAGCAGCCAATCGACAGGCTTCTACACCTTC. Together with reference TRBV14 and TRBJ1-2, the CDR3 gives the full variable domain: EAGVTQFPSHSVIEKGQTVTLRCDPISGHDNLYWYRRVMGKEIKFLLHFVKESKQDESGMPNNRFLAERTGGTYSTLKVQPAELEDSGVYFCASSQSTGFYTFGSGTRLTVV.